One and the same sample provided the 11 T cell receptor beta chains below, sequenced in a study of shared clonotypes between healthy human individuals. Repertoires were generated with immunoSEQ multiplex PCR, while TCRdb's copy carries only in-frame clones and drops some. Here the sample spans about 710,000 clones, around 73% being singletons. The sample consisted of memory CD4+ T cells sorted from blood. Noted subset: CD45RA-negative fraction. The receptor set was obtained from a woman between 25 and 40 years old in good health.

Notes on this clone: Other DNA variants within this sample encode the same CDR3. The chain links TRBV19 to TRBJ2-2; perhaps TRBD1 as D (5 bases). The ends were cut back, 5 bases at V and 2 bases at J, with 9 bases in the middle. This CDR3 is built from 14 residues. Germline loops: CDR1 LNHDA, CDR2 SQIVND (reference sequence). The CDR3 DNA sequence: TGTGCCAGTAGTGGTGGACAAAACACCGGGGAGCTGTTTTTT. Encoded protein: CASSGGQNTGELFF.

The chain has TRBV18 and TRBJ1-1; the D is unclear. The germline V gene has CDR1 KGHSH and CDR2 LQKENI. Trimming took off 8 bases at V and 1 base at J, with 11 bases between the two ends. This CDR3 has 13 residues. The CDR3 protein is CASQSQENTEAFF. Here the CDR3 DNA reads TGTGCCAGCCAATCCCAAGAGAACACTGAAGCTTTCTTT.

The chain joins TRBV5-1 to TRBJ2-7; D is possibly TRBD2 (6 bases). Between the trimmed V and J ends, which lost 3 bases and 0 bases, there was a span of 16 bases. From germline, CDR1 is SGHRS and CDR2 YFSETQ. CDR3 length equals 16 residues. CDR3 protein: CASSWDSFSSSYEQYF. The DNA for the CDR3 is TGCGCCAGCAGCTGGGACTCATTTTCAAGCTCCTACGAGCAGTACTTC.

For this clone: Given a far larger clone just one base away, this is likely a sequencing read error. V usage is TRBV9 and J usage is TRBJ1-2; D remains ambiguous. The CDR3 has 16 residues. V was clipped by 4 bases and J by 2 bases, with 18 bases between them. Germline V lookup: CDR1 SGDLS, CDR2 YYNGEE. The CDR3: CASSPMGEAINYGYTF. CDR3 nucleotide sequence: TGTGCCAGCAGCCCCATGGGAGAGGCCATAAACTATGGCTACACCTTC.

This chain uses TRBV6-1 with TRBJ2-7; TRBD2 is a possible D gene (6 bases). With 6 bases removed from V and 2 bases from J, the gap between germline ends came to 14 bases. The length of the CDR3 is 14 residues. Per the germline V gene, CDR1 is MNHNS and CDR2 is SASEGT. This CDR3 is CASRQRAKTYEQYF. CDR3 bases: TGTGCCAGCAGGCAGCGGGCAAAGACCTACGAGCAGTACTTC.

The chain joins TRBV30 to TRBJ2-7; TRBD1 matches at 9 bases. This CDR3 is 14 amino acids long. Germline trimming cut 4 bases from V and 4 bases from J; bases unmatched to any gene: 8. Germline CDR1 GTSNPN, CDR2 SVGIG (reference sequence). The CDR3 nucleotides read TGTGCCTGGAATATTGGGACAGGGAAATACGAGCAGTACTTC. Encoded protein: CAWNIGTGKYEQYF.

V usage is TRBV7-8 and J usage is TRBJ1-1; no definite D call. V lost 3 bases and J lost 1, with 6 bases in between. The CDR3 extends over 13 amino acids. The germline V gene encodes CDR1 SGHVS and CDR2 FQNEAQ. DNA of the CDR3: TGTGCCAGCAGCTTTGCCAGGAACACTGAAGCTTTCTTT. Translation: CASSFARNTEAFF.

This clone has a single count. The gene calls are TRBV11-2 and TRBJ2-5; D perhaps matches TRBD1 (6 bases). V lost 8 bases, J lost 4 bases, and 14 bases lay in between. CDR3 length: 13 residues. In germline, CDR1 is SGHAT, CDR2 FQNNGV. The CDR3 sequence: CASGTGRSETQYF. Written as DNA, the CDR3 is TGTGCCAGCGGCACAGGGCGTTCAGAGACCCAGTACTTC.

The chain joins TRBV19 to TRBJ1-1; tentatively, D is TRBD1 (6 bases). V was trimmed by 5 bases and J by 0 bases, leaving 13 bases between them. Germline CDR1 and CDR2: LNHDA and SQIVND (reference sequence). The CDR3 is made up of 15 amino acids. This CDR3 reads CASSLGQFMNTEAFF. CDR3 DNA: TGTGCCAGTAGTTTAGGACAGTTCATGAACACTGAAGCTTTCTTT.

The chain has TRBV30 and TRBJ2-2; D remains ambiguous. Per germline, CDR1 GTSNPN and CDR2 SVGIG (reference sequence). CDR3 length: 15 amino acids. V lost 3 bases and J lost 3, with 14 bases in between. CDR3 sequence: CAWRSQAFDTGELFF. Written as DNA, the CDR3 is TGTGCCTGGAGGAGTCAGGCATTTGACACCGGGGAGCTGTTTTTT.

The CDR3 here is CASSSRTVQETQYF. CDR3 coding DNA: TGCGCCAGCAGCTCGAGGACAGTCCAGGAGACCCAGTACTTC. The chain has TRBV5-1 and TRBJ2-5, with a possible D match to TRBD1 (6 bases). Germline lookup yields CDR1 SGHRS and CDR2 YFSETQ. The V gene lost 3 bases and the J gene lost 5 bases, with 14 bases spanning the gap. The CDR3 is 14 residues long.